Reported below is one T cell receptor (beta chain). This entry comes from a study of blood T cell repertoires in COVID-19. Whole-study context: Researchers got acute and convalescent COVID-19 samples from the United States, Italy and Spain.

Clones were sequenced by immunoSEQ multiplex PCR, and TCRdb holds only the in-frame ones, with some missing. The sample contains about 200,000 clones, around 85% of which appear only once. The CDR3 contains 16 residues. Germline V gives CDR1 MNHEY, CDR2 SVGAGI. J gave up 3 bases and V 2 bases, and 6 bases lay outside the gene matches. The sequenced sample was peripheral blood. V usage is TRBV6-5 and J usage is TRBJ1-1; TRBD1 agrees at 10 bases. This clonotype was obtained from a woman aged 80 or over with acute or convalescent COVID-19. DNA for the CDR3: TGTGCCAGCAGTTACGGACAGGGGGGTAGGCACACTGAAGCTTTCTTT. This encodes CASSYGQGGRHTEAFF.